Here is one T cell receptor (beta chain) with its context. The target antigen is unknown. Constant-segment primers were used for 5'RACE, and the resulting TCR alpha and TCR beta cDNA libraries carried sample barcodes and UMIs. TCRdb re-analysed the 5' RACE reads in MiXCR, keeping a single row per CDR3 protein. The table records about 150,000 distinct CDR3 sequences, over 15% of them present only once. The V gene lost 2 bases and the J gene lost 3 bases, with 5 bases spanning the gap. Germline values: CDR1 MNHEY, CDR2 SVGAGI. This CDR3 has 13 amino acids. The data stem from a study of T-cell memory formation after mild COVID-19. On the study more broadly: Largely, the TCR clusters proved donor specific.

The study's findings and limits: CM and EM subsets held most contracting CD4+ clones; EMRA held CD8+ ones.

The sample was PBMCs or a T cell subset sorted from them (not recorded which). The V and J genes are TRBV6-5 and TRBJ1-5; D ambiguous. The receptor comes from an adult woman who had mild COVID-19 (a few samples of this study predate the infection). Cell type and time point are not known. CDR3 nucleotides: TGTGCCAGCAGTTACCGTGCCAATCAGCCCCAGCATTTT. It translates to CASSYRANQPQHF.